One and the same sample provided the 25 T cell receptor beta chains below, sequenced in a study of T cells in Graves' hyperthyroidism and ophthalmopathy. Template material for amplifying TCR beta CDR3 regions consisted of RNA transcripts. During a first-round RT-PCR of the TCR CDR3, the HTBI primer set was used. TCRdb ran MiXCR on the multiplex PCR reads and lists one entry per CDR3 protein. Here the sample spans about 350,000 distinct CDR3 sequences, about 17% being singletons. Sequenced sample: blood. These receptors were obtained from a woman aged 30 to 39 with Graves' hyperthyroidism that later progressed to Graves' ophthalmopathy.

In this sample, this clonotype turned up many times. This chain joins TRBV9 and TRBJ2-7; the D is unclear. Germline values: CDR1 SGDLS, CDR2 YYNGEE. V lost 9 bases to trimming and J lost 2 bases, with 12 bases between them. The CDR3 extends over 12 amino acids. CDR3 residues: CAIKLDPYEQYF. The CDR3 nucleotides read TGTGCCATCAAATTAGACCCCTACGAGCAGTACTTC. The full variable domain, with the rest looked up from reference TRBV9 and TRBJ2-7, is DSGVTQTPKHLITATGQRVTLRCSPRSGDLSVYWYQQSLDQGLQFLIQYYNGEERAKGNILERFSAQQFPDLHSELNLSSLELGDSALYFCAIKLDPYEQYFGPGTRLTVT.

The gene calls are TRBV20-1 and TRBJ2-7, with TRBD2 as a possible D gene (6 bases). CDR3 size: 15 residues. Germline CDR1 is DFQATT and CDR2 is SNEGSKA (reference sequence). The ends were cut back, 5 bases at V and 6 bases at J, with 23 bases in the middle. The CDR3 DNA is TGCAGTGCTCCCCCTGGAGGCGGGGCGGCTCCCGAGCAGTACTTC. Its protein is CSAPPGGGAAPEQYF.

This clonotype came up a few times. CDR3 DNA: TGTGCCAGCAGACCGGGGCCAGGAAGCAATCAGCCCCAGCATTTT. This gives the protein CASRPGPGSNQPQHF. The rearrangement uses TRBV27 and TRBJ1-5; D might be TRBD1 (5 bases). V was clipped by 6 bases and J by 1 base, with 13 bases between them. The CDR3 length is 15 residues. CDR1 is MNHEY and CDR2 is SMNVEV in the germline V gene (reference sequence).

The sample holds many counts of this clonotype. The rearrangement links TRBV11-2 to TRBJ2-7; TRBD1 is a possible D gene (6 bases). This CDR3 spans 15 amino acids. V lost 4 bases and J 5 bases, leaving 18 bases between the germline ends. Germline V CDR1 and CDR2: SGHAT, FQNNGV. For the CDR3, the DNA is TGTGCCAGCAGCTCACGGCAGGGGATTGCCCACGAGCAGTACTTC. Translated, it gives CASSSRQGIAHEQYF.

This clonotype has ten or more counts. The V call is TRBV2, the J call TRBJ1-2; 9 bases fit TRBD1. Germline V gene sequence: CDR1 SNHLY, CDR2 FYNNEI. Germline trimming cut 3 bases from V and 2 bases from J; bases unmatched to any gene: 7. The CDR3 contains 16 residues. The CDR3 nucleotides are TGTGCCAGCAGTGACGGACAGGGGCGAGGAAACTATGGCTACACCTTC. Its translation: CASSDGQGRGNYGYTF.

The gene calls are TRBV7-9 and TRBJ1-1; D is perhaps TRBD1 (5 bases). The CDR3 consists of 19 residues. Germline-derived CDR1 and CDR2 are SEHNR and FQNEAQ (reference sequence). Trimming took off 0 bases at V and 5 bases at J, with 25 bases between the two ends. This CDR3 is CASSLALGLGNLGGTEAFF. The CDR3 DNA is TGTGCCAGCAGCTTAGCGCTGGGTTTAGGAAACCTCGGGGGAACTGAAGCTTTCTTT.

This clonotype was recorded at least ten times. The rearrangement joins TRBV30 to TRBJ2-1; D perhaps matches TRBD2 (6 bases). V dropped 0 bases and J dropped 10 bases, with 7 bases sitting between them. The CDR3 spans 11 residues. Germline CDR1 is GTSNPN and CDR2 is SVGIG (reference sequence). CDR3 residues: CAWSVAGEQFF. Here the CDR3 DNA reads TGTGCCTGGAGTGTGGCGGGGGAGCAGTTCTTC.

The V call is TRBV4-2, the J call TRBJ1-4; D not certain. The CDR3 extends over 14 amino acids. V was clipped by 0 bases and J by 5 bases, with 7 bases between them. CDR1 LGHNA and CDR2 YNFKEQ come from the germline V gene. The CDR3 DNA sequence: TGTGCCAGCAGCCAAGAACAGCAAAATGAAAAACTGTTTTTT. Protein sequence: CASSQEQQNEKLFF.

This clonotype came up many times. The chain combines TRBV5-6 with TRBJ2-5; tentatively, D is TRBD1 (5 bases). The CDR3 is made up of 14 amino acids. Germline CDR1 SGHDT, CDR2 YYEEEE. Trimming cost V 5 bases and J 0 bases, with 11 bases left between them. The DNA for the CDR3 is TGTGCCAGCAGTCGACAGAGGTACCAAGAGACCCAGTACTTC. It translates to CASSRQRYQETQYF. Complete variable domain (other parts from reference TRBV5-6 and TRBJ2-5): DAGVTQSPTHLIKTRGQQVTLRCSPKSGHDTVSWYQQALGQGPQFIFQYYEEEERQRGNFPDRFSGHQFPNYSSELNVNALLLGDSALYLCASSRQRYQETQYFGPGTRLLVL.

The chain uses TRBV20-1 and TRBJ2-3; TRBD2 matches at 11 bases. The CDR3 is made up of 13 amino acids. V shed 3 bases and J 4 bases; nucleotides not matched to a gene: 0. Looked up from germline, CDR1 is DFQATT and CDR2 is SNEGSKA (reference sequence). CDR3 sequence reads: CSASSGGADTQYF. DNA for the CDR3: TGCAGTGCTAGTAGCGGGGGGGCAGATACGCAGTATTTT.

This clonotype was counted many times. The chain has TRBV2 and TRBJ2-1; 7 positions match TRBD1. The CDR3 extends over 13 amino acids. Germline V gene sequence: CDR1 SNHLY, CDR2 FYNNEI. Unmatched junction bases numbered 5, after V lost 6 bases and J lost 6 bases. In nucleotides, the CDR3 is TGTGCCAGCAGGGGGACAGCGTCCAATGAGCAGTTCTTC. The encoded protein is CASRGTASNEQFF.

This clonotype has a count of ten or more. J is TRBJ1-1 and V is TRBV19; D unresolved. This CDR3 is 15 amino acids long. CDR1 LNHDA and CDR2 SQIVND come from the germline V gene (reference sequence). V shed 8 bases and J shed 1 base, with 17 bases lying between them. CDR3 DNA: TGTGCCAGTGGATCAACCCGCTACTCGAACACTGAAGCTTTCTTT. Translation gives CASGSTRYSNTEAFF.

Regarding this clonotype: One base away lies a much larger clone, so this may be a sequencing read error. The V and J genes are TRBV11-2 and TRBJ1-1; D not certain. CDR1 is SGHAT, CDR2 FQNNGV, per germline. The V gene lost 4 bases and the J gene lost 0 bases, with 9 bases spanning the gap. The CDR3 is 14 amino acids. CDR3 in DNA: TGTGCCAGCAGCTCTGATTTCATGAACACTGAAGCTTTCTTT. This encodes CASSSDFMNTEAFF.

CDR3 DNA sequence: TGTGCCAGTAGTATAGCCCGGACAGATTCGAACACTGAAGCTTTCTTT. It codes for CASSIARTDSNTEAFF. The chain employs TRBV19 and TRBJ1-1, with D maybe TRBD1 (6 bases). With 1 base removed from V and 1 base from J, the gap between germline ends came to 13 bases. CDR1 is LNHDA, CDR2 SQIVND, per germline (reference sequence). This CDR3 contains 16 residues.

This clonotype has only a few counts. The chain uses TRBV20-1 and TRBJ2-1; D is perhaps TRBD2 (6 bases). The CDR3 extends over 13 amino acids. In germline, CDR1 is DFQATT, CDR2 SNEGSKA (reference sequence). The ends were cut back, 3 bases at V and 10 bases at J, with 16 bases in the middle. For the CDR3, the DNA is TGCAGTGCTAGGCCCGGGACGGGAGAGGAGCAGTTCTTC. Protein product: CSARPGTGEEQFF.

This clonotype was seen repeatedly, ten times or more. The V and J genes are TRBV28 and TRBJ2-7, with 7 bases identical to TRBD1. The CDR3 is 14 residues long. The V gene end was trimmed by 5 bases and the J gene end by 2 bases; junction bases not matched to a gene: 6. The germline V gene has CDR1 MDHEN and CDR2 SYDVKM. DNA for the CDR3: TGTGCCAGCAGTAACTGGACAGGAGCCTACGAGCAGTACTTC. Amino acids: CASSNWTGAYEQYF.

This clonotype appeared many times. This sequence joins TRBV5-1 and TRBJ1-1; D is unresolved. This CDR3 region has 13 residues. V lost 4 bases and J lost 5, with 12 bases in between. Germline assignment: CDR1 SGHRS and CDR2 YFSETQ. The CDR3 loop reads CASSPSLGTEAFF. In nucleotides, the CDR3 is TGCGCCAGCAGCCCCTCTTTGGGGACTGAAGCTTTCTTT.

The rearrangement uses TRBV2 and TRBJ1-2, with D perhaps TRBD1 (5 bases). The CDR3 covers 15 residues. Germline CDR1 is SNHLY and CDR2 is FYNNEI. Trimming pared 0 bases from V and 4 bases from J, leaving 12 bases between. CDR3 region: CASSEALRDSYGYTF. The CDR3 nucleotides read TGTGCCAGCAGTGAAGCGCTTCGAGACAGCTATGGCTACACCTTC.

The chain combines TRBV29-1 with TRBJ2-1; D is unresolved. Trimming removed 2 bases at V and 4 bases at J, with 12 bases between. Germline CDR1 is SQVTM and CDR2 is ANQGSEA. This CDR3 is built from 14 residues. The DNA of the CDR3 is TGCAGCGTTGAAATGCCGGCGTCATACAATGAGCAGTTCTTC. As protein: CSVEMPASYNEQFF.

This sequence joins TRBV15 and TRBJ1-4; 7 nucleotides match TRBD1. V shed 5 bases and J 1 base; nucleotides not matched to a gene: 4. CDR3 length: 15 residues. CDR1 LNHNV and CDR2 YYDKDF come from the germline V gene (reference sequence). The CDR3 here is CATSRRDRTNEKLFF. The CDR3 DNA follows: TGTGCCACCAGCCGTAGGGACAGAACTAATGAAAAACTGTTTTTT.

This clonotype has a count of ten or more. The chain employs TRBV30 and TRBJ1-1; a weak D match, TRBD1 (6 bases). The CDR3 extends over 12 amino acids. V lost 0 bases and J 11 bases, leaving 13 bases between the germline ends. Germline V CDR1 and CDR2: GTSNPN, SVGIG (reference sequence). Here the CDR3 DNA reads TGTGCCTGGAGTGTAATGATCGGGGGCGCTTTCTTT. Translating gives CAWSVMIGGAFF.

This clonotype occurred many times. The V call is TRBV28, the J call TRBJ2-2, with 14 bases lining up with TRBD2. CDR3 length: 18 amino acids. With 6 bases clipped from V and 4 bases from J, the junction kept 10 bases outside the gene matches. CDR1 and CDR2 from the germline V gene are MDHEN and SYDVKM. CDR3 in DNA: TGTGCCAGCAGATCCCGACTAGCGGGGGGGCGTTCCACCGGGGAGCTGTTTTTT. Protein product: CASRSRLAGGRSTGELFF. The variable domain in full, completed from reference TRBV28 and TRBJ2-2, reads DVKVTQSSRYLVKRTGEKVFLECVQDMDHENMFWYRQDPGLGLRLIYFSYDVKMKEKGDIPEGYSVSREKKERFSLILESASTNQTSMYLCASRSRLAGGRSTGELFFGEGSRLTVL.

In DNA, the CDR3 is TGTGCCAGTAGTATAGGCCGAGACAATGAGCAGTTCTTC. It codes for CASSIGRDNEQFF. The chain is built from TRBV19 and TRBJ2-1; D unclear. The CDR3 is 13 amino acids. Between the trimmed V and J ends, which lost 1 base and 5 bases, there was a span of 6 bases. Germline lookup yields CDR1 LNHDA and CDR2 SQIVND (reference sequence). Using reference TRBV19 and TRBJ2-1 for the parts outside the CDR3, the full variable domain is DGGITQSPKYLFRKEGQNVTLSCEQNLNHDAMYWYRQDPGQGLRLIYYSQIVNDFQKGDIAEGYSVSREKKESFPLTVTSAQKNPTAFYLCASSIGRDNEQFFGPGTRLTVL.

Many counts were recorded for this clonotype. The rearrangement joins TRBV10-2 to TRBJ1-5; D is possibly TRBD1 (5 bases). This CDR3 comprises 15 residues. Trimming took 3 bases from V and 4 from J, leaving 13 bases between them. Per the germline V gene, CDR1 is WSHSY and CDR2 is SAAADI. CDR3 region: CASSDVGAVNQPQHF. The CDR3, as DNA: TGCGCCAGCAGTGATGTCGGGGCAGTTAATCAGCCCCAGCATTTT.

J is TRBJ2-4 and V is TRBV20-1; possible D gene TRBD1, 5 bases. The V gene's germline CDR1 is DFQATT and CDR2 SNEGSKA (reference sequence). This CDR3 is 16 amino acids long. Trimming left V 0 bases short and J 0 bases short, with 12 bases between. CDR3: CSARDQTDLAKNIQYF. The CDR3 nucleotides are TGCAGTGCTAGAGATCAGACAGACCTAGCCAAAAACATTCAGTACTTC.